This passage covers 20 T cell receptor beta chains from one sample sequenced in a study of blood T cell repertoires in COVID-19. Generated by immunoSEQ multiplex PCR, the TCRdb table keeps only in-frame clones and is missing some. The sample lists about 120,000 clones; about 70% were seen once. The source material was peripheral blood. The receptors come from a woman aged 70 to 79 with acute or convalescent COVID-19.

The chain carries TRBV5-1 and TRBJ2-5; maybe TRBD2 (6 bases). This CDR3 is 14 amino acids long. Germline lookup yields CDR1 SGHRS and CDR2 YFSETQ. The germline V and J ends were trimmed by 7 bases and 6 bases, with 19 bases remaining between them. The DNA for the CDR3 is TGCGCCAGCGGCCTGACGGGGGAGACGAAGACCCAGTACTTC. The encoded protein is CASGLTGETKTQYF.

The rearrangement links TRBV7-9 to TRBJ2-7; 10 bases line up with TRBD2. The CDR3 spans 14 residues. The germline V gene has CDR1 SEHNR and CDR2 FQNEAQ (reference sequence). Trimming removed 5 bases from V and 4 bases from J; junction bases left unmatched: 5. CDR3 sequence reads: CASSPSGSRYEQYF. As DNA, the CDR3 is TGTGCCAGCAGCCCTAGCGGGAGTAGGTACGAGCAGTACTTC.

This clone has a single count. The chain recombines TRBV2 with TRBJ2-3; D is possibly TRBD1 (6 bases). Looked up from germline, CDR1 is SNHLY and CDR2 is FYNNEI. Trimming removed 6 bases from V and 5 bases from J, with 15 bases in between. The CDR3 consists of 14 residues. The CDR3 DNA reads TGTGCCAGCAGGTTAGGGGGAGAGGGAGATACGCAGTATTTT. Amino acids: CASRLGGEGDTQYF.

In its sample, this clone was seen a few times. This chain connects TRBV5-5 to TRBJ2-3, with 9 positions matching TRBD1. J lost 2 bases, V lost 1 base, and 11 bases had no gene match. The CDR3 sequence is 18 residues long. Germline V lookup: CDR1 SGHKS, CDR2 YYEKEE (reference sequence). The CDR3: CASSLKWADRGYTDTQYF. The CDR3 nucleotides are TGTGCCAGCAGCTTGAAGTGGGCGGACAGGGGATACACAGATACGCAGTATTTT. The full variable domain, in which reference TRBV5-5 and TRBJ2-3 provide the parts outside the CDR3, is DAGVTQSPTHLIKTRGQQVTLRCSPISGHKSVSWYQQVLGQGPQFIFQYYEKEERGRGNFPDRFSARQFPNYSSELNVNALLLGDSALYLCASSLKWADRGYTDTQYFGPGTRLTVL.

This chain uses TRBV25-1 with TRBJ1-5, with D hard to call. CDR1 is MGHDK, CDR2 SYGVNS, per germline. CDR3 length: 15 amino acids. Trimming cost V 8 bases and J 3 bases, with 17 bases left between them. The CDR3 reads CASQQREGHNQPQHF. The CDR3, as DNA: TGTGCCAGCCAGCAGAGGGAGGGCCACAATCAGCCCCAGCATTTT. The complete variable domain, with remaining parts taken from reference TRBV25-1 and TRBJ1-5, reads EADIYQTPRYLVIGTGKKITLECSQTMGHDKMYWYQQDPGMELHLIHYSYGVNSTEKGDLSSESTVSRIRTEHFPLTLESARPSHTSQYLCASQQREGHNQPQHFGDGTRLSIL.

The rearrangement uses TRBV28 and TRBJ2-1; tentative D call: TRBD2 (5 bases). Germline V gene sequence: CDR1 MDHEN, CDR2 SYDVKM. The germline V and J ends were trimmed by 6 bases and 12 bases, with 18 bases remaining between them. The CDR3 runs to 13 residues. The CDR3 region is CASRSAPEGGQFF. CDR3 nucleotides: TGTGCCAGCAGATCCGCCCCAGAGGGCGGGCAGTTCTTC.

This clone was found a few times. This chain connects TRBV4-1 to TRBJ1-2; D might be TRBD1 (5 bases). Germline CDR1 is MGHRA and CDR2 is YSYEKL. This CDR3 region has 15 residues. V lost 0 bases and J 6 bases, leaving 14 bases between the germline ends. CDR3 region: CASSQDRARADGYTF. The CDR3 region has the DNA TGCGCCAGCAGCCAAGATCGGGCCAGGGCCGATGGCTACACCTTC.

This clone was seen once. Here the CDR3 DNA reads TGTGCCAGCAAAGGGCGGACAGGGGTGAACACTGAAGCTTTCTTT. Encoded protein: CASKGRTGVNTEAFF. The V and J genes are TRBV2 and TRBJ1-1, with TRBD1 matching over 9 bases. V was pared by 7 bases and J by 0 bases, with 6 bases of the junction left unmatched. The CDR3 consists of 15 residues. The V gene's germline CDR1 is SNHLY and CDR2 FYNNEI.

The V gene is TRBV6-2 or TRBV6-3, the J gene TRBJ2-3, with 9 bases that match TRBD1. The CDR3 is made up of 15 amino acids. J gave up 2 bases and V 4 bases, and 4 bases lay outside the gene matches. Germline lookup yields CDR1 MNHEY and CDR2 SVGEGT. CDR3 sequence (DNA): TGTGCCAGCAGTTCCGGGACAGGGACCACAGATACGCAGTATTTT. Translating it yields CASSSGTGTTDTQYF.

This clone has more than one count but fewer than ten. The V gene is TRBV3-1 (or the pseudogene TRBV3-2), the J gene TRBJ2-1; a possible D gene is TRBD2 (5 bases). V dropped 4 bases and J dropped 7 bases, with 11 bases sitting between them. The CDR3 runs to 13 residues. The germline CDR1 and CDR2 sequences are LGHDT and YNNKEL (reference sequence). CDR3 bases: TGTGCCAGCAGCCTCGGGATCCTTAATGAGCAGTTCTTC. Residues: CASSLGILNEQFF.

The gene calls are TRBV18 and TRBJ2-7; 13 bases map to TRBD2. Germline CDR1 KGHSH, CDR2 LQKENI. The CDR3 has 16 residues. The trim removed 0 bases at V and 2 bases at J, leaving 1 base unmatched. The CDR3 DNA reads TGTGCCAGCTCACCACCAGGACTAGCGGGAGCCTACGAGCAGTACTTC. Protein: CASSPPGLAGAYEQYF.

This CDR3 is CASSVRLDPRDTQYF. The CDR3 coding sequence is TGTGCCAGCAGCGTCCGACTCGATCCTCGAGATACGCAGTATTTT. The rearrangement links TRBV9 to TRBJ2-3, with D unclear. This CDR3 region has 15 residues. V lost 2 bases and J lost 5, with 15 bases in between. Germline CDR1 is SGDLS and CDR2 is YYNGEE.

The rearrangement uses TRBV9 and TRBJ2-1; D is perhaps TRBD2 (5 bases). V was pared by 4 bases and J by 0 bases, with 8 bases between. CDR1 is SGDLS and CDR2 is YYNGEE in the germline V gene. This CDR3 contains 14 residues. CDR3 in amino acids: CASSKGSSYNEQFF. The CDR3, as DNA: TGTGCCAGCAGCAAAGGGAGCTCCTACAATGAGCAGTTCTTC.

The V gene is TRBV7-9, the J gene TRBJ1-2; no definite D call. The germline gives CDR1 SEHNR, CDR2 FQNEAQ (reference sequence). Trimming pared 5 bases from V and 7 bases from J, leaving 17 bases between. The CDR3 contains 14 residues. CDR3 in amino acids: CASSPPRATSGYTF. The CDR3 DNA is TGTGCCAGCAGCCCCCCGCGGGCGACCTCTGGCTACACCTTC.

This clone showed up just a few times. The chain is built from TRBV24-1 and TRBJ2-3; 10 nucleotides line up with TRBD2. Germline CDR1 and CDR2: KGHDR and SFDVKD. J lost 2 bases, V lost 3 bases, and 10 bases had no gene match. The CDR3 has 18 amino acids. The DNA for the CDR3 is TGTGCCACCAGTGATCCAAATCCAGCGGGAGGGAACACAGATACGCAGTATTTT. It specifies CATSDPNPAGGNTDTQYF.

The rearrangement joins TRBV3-1 (or the pseudogene TRBV3-2) to TRBJ1-4; D uncertain. This CDR3 is built from 17 residues. Germline V CDR1 and CDR2: LGHDT, YNNKEL (reference sequence). V shed 0 bases and J shed 8 bases, with 19 bases lying between them. CDR3 coding DNA: TGTGCCAGCAGCCAAGATCCGGTGGAGCTGCGCGGCGAAAAACTGTTTTTT. Its translation: CASSQDPVELRGEKLFF.

The rearrangement joins TRBV12-3 or TRBV12-4 to TRBJ1-2; unclear D gene. V lost 10 bases to trimming and J lost 4 bases, with 16 bases between them. The CDR3 totals 13 residues. CDR3 protein: CATSGEGVYGYTF. CDR3 DNA: TGTGCCACAAGCGGGGAAGGAGTCTATGGCTACACCTTC.

This chain uses TRBV5-4 with TRBJ2-7; D may be TRBD2 (6 bases). V was trimmed by 0 bases and J by 3 bases, leaving 13 bases between them. Germline V gene data show CDR1 as SGHNT and CDR2 as YYREEE (reference sequence). This CDR3 spans 15 amino acids. In DNA form, the CDR3 reads TGTGCCAGCAGCTTGGCAGGTAGCGGTAGCTACGAGCAGTACTTC. Translation: CASSLAGSGSYEQYF.

This chain links TRBV5-4 with TRBJ1-1; D is undetermined. This CDR3 has 12 amino acids. The V gene lost 5 bases and the J gene lost 3 bases, with 8 bases spanning the gap. The V gene's germline CDR1 is SGHNT and CDR2 YYREEE (reference sequence). CDR3 DNA sequence: TGTGCCAGCAGACGCGGGGACACTGAAGCTTTCTTT. Amino acids: CASRRGDTEAFF. The entire variable domain, with the rest obtained from reference TRBV5-4 and TRBJ1-1, is as follows: ETGVTQSPTHLIKTRGQQVTLRCSSQSGHNTVSWYQQALGQGPQFIFQYYREEENGRGNFPPRFSGLQFPNYSSELNVNALELDDSALYLCASRRGDTEAFFGQGTRLTVV.

The chain couples TRBV11-2 to TRBJ1-3; D gene unclear. Germline lookup yields CDR1 SGHAT and CDR2 FQNNGV. Trimming left V 5 bases short and J 0 bases short, with 11 bases between. This CDR3 is 15 amino acids long. The CDR3 bases are TGTGCCAGCAGCCATCCAGGTCCCTCTGGAAACACCATATATTTT. Translating it yields CASSHPGPSGNTIYF.